What follows describes a single TCR beta chain. Its antigen is unidentified. This sample is drawn from a study of CD8+ T cells in alopecia areata. About the research overall: Treated patients were dosed with oral tofacitinib, taking 5 to 10 mg twice daily. Scoring treated patients' severity relied on the percentage of scalp area affected. Study results and caveats: Mouse data revealed clearer TCR sharing than patient data did, a gap possibly tied to HLA. Normal skin's resident alphabeta T cells are also sequenced in scalp samples.

Noted treatment: oral pan-JAK inhibitor, 5-10 mg twice daily. This CDR3 is 14 amino acids long. Trimming stripped 0 bases from V and 6 bases from J, with 9 bases between. Germline CDR1 and CDR2: SGDLS and YYNGEE. The authors extracted RNA and reverse transcribed it into cDNA as the sequencing template. Method: immunoSEQ multiplex PCR; TCRdb's copy keeps in-frame clones and lacks some. This sample carries 170,000 or so clones, roughly 50% of them seen once, and the ten largest clones take around 12%. J is TRBJ2-2 and V is TRBV9, with D possibly being TRBD1 (5 bases). The clonotype originates from a human donor with alopecia areata. The sequences come from CD8+ T cells sorted from blood, collected at week 24, from a patient treated with tofacitinib. In nucleotides, the CDR3 is TGTGCCAGCAGCGTAGGCAGGGTGGCCGGGGAGCTGTTTTTT. This sequence encodes CASSVGRVAGELFF.